What follows are 29 T cell receptor beta chains derived from one specimen sequenced in a study of T-cell memory formation after mild COVID-19. MiXCR was run by TCRdb on the 5' RACE reads, yielding one entry per CDR3 protein. The table has just over 350,000 distinct CDR3 sequences, approximately 15% seen once. Source material: PBMCs or a T cell subset sorted from them (not recorded which). All receptors come from a man aged 18 to 30 who had mild COVID-19 (a few samples of this study predate the infection). Cell type and time point are not known.

The chain carries TRBV7-2 and TRBJ2-3; unclear D gene. CDR1 and CDR2 from the germline V gene are SGHTA and FQGNSA. Trimming left V 5 bases short and J 2 bases short, with 11 bases between. This CDR3 has 14 amino acids. The CDR3 bases are TGTGCCAGCAGCATAAGGCCCGTCACAGATACGCAGTATTTT. Encoded protein: CASSIRPVTDTQYF.

This clonotype has more than one count but fewer than ten. V gene TRBV21-1 combines with J gene TRBJ2-7; the listed D gene, TRBD1, was not tested against the DNA. TRBV21-1 has pseudogene status. There are 14 residues in the CDR3. This CDR3 reads CASSDRQATYEQYV. The DNA of the CDR3 is TGTGCCAGCAGCGACAGACAGGCTACCTACGAGCAGTACGTC.

This clonotype showed up just a few times. The chain uses TRBV5-1 and TRBJ2-7; D perhaps matches TRBD2 (6 bases). The CDR3 consists of 15 residues. Germline V gene sequence: CDR1 SGHRS, CDR2 YFSETQ. V was pared by 1 base and J by 0 bases, with 11 bases between. In nucleotides, the CDR3 is TGCGCCAGCAGCTTGCGCGGGACGGACTCCTACGAGCAGTACTTC. As protein: CASSLRGTDSYEQYF. Using reference TRBV5-1 and TRBJ2-7 for the parts outside the CDR3, the full variable domain is KAGVTQTPRYLIKTRGQQVTLSCSPISGHRSVSWYQQTPGQGLQFLFEYFSETQRNKGNFPGRFSGRQFSNSRSEMNVSTLELGDSALYLCASSLRGTDSYEQYFGPGTRLTVT.

This clonotype has a handful of counts. The chain uses TRBV11-2 and TRBJ1-5; possible D gene TRBD1, 5 bases. The CDR3 spans 13 residues. V lost 5 bases and J 7 bases, leaving 12 bases between the germline ends. Germline lookup yields CDR1 SGHAT and CDR2 FQNNGV. The CDR3 reads CASSKNQGQPQHF. Here the CDR3 DNA reads TGTGCCAGCAGCAAAAACCAGGGCCAGCCCCAGCATTTT.

In this sample, this clonotype turned up many times. The J gene is TRBJ2-3, the V gene TRBV4-1; D is ambiguous. The CDR3 consists of 12 residues. CDR1 is MGHRA and CDR2 is YSYEKL in the germline V gene. The V and J ends lost 3 bases and 6 bases respectively, with 7 bases between them. CDR3 residues: CASSHPLDTQYF. The CDR3, as DNA: TGCGCCAGCAGCCACCCCCTGGATACGCAGTATTTT.

The chain recombines TRBV7-6 with TRBJ1-2; D might be TRBD1 (6 bases). The CDR3 extends over 13 amino acids. Germline CDR1 SGHVS, CDR2 FNYEAQ. Trimming took 6 bases from V and 8 from J, leaving 16 bases between them. DNA for the CDR3: TGTGCCAGCAGGGCCCCAGGGGTGGACGGCTACACCTTC. Translating it yields CASRAPGVDGYTF.

There are a few counts of this clonotype. The chain recombines TRBV7-9 with TRBJ1-2; 9 bases align to TRBD1. The CDR3 loop spans 14 amino acids. J was trimmed by 6 bases and V by 2 bases; bases with no gene match: 4. Germline CDR1 is SEHNR and CDR2 is FQNEAQ (reference sequence). CDR3 sequence reads: CASSLTGQGDGYTF. The CDR3 DNA reads TGTGCCAGCAGCTTAACGGGACAGGGAGATGGCTACACCTTC. The complete variable domain, with remaining parts taken from reference TRBV7-9 and TRBJ1-2, reads DTGVSQNPRHKITKRGQNVTFRCDPISEHNRLYWYRQTLGQGPEFLTYFQNEAQLEKSRLLSDRFSAERPKGSFSTLEIQRTEQGDSAMYLCASSLTGQGDGYTFGSGTRLTVV.

There are a few counts of this clonotype. This chain links TRBV12-5 with TRBJ2-3, with 7 bases that match TRBD1. V shed 7 bases, J shed 4 bases, and the junction held 8 bases outside the gene matches. In germline, CDR1 is LGHNT, CDR2 FRNRAP. There are 14 residues in the CDR3. The CDR3 DNA sequence: TGTGCTAGTGCCCAACAGGGGAAGGCAGATACGCAGTATTTT. Translation gives CASAQQGKADTQYF.

The chain recombines TRBV4-3 with TRBJ2-2; D possibly corresponds to TRBD2 (5 bases). From germline, CDR1 is LGHNA and CDR2 YSLEER. V shed 0 bases and J shed 6 bases, with 11 bases lying between them. The CDR3 runs 15 residues. CDR3 residues: CASSQENGVAGELFF. As DNA, the CDR3 is TGCGCCAGCAGCCAAGAGAACGGGGTAGCCGGGGAGCTGTTTTTT.

V usage is TRBV18 and J usage is TRBJ1-4, with D perhaps TRBD1 (5 bases). V was pared by 8 bases and J by 1 base, with 11 bases between. There are 14 residues in the CDR3. The germline V gene has CDR1 KGHSH and CDR2 LQKENI. CDR3 in DNA: TGTGCCAGCATCGGCGACAGAACTAATGAAAAACTGTTTTTT. This gives the protein CASIGDRTNEKLFF.

This clonotype was picked up a small number of times. The rearrangement joins TRBV5-5 to TRBJ1-2, with D perhaps TRBD1 (6 bases). The CDR3 has 14 residues. With 1 base removed from V and 2 bases from J, the gap between germline ends came to 9 bases. CDR1 and CDR2 (germline): SGHKS, YYEKEE (reference sequence). CDR3 nucleotide sequence: TGTGCCAGCAGCTTGTCAGGGGACAACTATGGCTACACCTTC. This codes for CASSLSGDNYGYTF. Full variable domain (remainder filled in from reference TRBV5-5 and TRBJ1-2): DAGVTQSPTHLIKTRGQQVTLRCSPISGHKSVSWYQQVLGQGPQFIFQYYEKEERGRGNFPDRFSARQFPNYSSELNVNALLLGDSALYLCASSLSGDNYGYTFGSGTRLTVV.

This clonotype was seen ten or more times. The CDR3 DNA is TGTGCCAGCAGACCGGGACAGGGGTTTCGCTACACCTTC. This translates into CASRPGQGFRYTF. This chain uses TRBV6-2 or TRBV6-3 with TRBJ1-2; 10 bases match TRBD1. CDR1 and CDR2 (germline): MNHEY, SVGEGT. V lost 6 bases and J lost 9; bases outside the gene matches: 7. CDR3 length: 13 residues.

In the case of this clonotype: Since a much larger clone is just one base distant, this may be a read error. The chain recombines TRBV19 with TRBJ1-6, with a possible D match to TRBD1 (6 bases). Germline CDR1 is LNHDA and CDR2 is SQIVND (reference sequence). Trimming took off 9 bases at V and 7 bases at J, with 13 bases between the two ends. This CDR3 has 13 amino acids. The CDR3 region has the DNA TGTGCCAGCGAACAGGGCGGGAATTCACCCCTCCACTTT. It encodes CASEQGGNSPLHF.

This clonotype was observed a handful of times. The chain couples TRBV11-2 to TRBJ1-6, with D unclear. The CDR3 length is 16 residues. Germline CDR1 and CDR2: SGHAT and FQNNGV. Trimming left V 1 base short and J 10 bases short, with 17 bases between. As DNA, the CDR3 is TGTGCCAGCAGCTTAGTGGGTCCGGCAGAAATATCACCCCTCCACTTT. Translation gives CASSLVGPAEISPLHF.

A few counts support this clonotype. V is TRBV12-3 or TRBV12-4 and J is TRBJ2-1; D unclear. This CDR3 has 14 residues. Trimming stripped 7 bases from V and 2 bases from J, with 12 bases between. CDR3 nucleotide sequence: TGTGCCAGCAACCACGGGCTGACCTACAATGAGCAGTTCTTC. It specifies CASNHGLTYNEQFF.

This clonotype was detected only a few times. The chain is built from TRBV20-1 and TRBJ1-5; maybe TRBD1 (5 bases). Per the germline V gene, CDR1 is DFQATT and CDR2 is SNEGSKA (reference sequence). V gave up 2 bases and J gave up 5 bases, with 16 bases separating them. The CDR3 loop spans 15 amino acids. CDR3 amino acids: CSARQGGGPYQPQHF. CDR3 coding DNA: TGCAGTGCTAGACAGGGTGGAGGCCCCTATCAGCCCCAGCATTTT.

The rearrangement links TRBV5-6 to TRBJ2-4; 13 nucleotides match TRBD2. The V segment lost 4 bases and the J segment 6 bases; nucleotides outside the gene matches: 7. This CDR3 contains 16 residues. CDR1 is SGHDT and CDR2 is YYEEEE in the germline V gene. DNA for the CDR3: TGTGCCAGCAGCGATACTAGCGGGGGGGCGGTAAACATTCAGTACTTC. It yields the protein CASSDTSGGAVNIQYF.

This sequence joins TRBV23-1 and TRBJ2-7; TRBD1 agrees at 8 bases. TRBV23-1 is treated as an ORF (open reading frame) with a function not yet certain. The ends lost 2 bases at V and 2 bases at J; junction bases unmatched: 14. The CDR3 totals 18 residues. The CDR3, as DNA: TGCGCCAGCAGTCAAACAATCGGCTACAGGGGGGCTACCTACGAGCAGTACGTC. Translating gives CASSQTIGYRGATYEQYV.

The chain is built from TRBV4-1 and TRBJ2-2, with D tentatively TRBD1 (5 bases). The V gene lost 3 bases and the J gene lost 4 bases, with 18 bases spanning the gap. The CDR3 extends over 17 amino acids. Germline V gene lookup returns CDR1 MGHRA and CDR2 YSYEKL. The CDR3 sequence: CASSHGQGVGSTGELFF. The CDR3 DNA reads as TGCGCCAGCAGCCATGGGCAGGGCGTAGGTAGCACCGGGGAGCTGTTTTTT.

This sequence joins TRBV5-1 and TRBJ1-1; 7 nucleotides line up with TRBD1. Trimming cost V 0 bases and J 3 bases; bases outside gene matches: 5. CDR1 is SGHRS and CDR2 is YFSETQ in the germline V gene. The CDR3 contains 15 residues. CDR3: CASSLGSTGDTEAFF. CDR3 DNA: TGCGCCAGCAGCTTGGGGTCCACAGGGGACACTGAAGCTTTCTTT.

This clonotype was seen a handful of times. The V call is TRBV6-4, the J call TRBJ2-1, with 10 bases identical to TRBD1. J lost 4 bases, V lost 2 bases, and 2 bases had no gene match. Germline V gene lookup returns CDR1 MRHNA and CDR2 SNTAGT. CDR3 length equals 15 residues. Written as DNA, the CDR3 is TGTGCCAGCAGTGACCGACAGGGGGCTTACAATGAGCAGTTCTTC. Translation gives CASSDRQGAYNEQFF.

This clonotype was counted between two and nine times. The chain links TRBV24-1 to TRBJ1-2; D is undetermined. Between the trimmed V and J ends, which lost 3 bases and 8 bases, there was a span of 12 bases. This CDR3 comprises 13 residues. CDR1 and CDR2 (germline): KGHDR, SFDVKD. Here the CDR3 DNA reads TGTGCCACCAGTGATGGGGTGATGGACGGCTACACCTTC. This encodes CATSDGVMDGYTF.

This clonotype was detected a few times. The chain is built from TRBV23-1 and TRBJ1-2; D gene uncertain. TRBV23-1 is assigned to the ORF class and has an uncertain function. This CDR3 has 15 amino acids. V was cut by 0 bases and J by 3 bases, with 11 bases left in between. The CDR3 protein is CASSQSLGTDYGYTF. The DNA of the CDR3 is TGCGCCAGCAGTCAATCACTCGGCACTGACTATGGCTACACCTTC.

This clonotype was counted between two and nine times. V and J are TRBV7-2 and TRBJ1-1; D is possibly TRBD1 (6 bases). This CDR3 region has 14 residues. Trimming removed 4 bases from V and 11 bases from J, with 20 bases in between. The germline V gene encodes CDR1 SGHTA and CDR2 FQGNSA. Written as DNA, the CDR3 is TGTGCCAGCAGCTGGACCACAGGGAGTGGACTGGCTTTCTTT. It encodes CASSWTTGSGLAFF.

This clonotype was seen ten or more times. J is TRBJ1-4 and V is TRBV10-2; D gene ambiguous. The CDR3 runs 16 residues. Trimming stripped 4 bases from V and 8 bases from J, with 20 bases between. In germline, CDR1 is WSHSY, CDR2 SAAADI. The chain's CDR3 is CASSAVGGRGGEKLFF. In DNA, the CDR3 is TGCGCCAGCAGTGCGGTAGGAGGGCGAGGAGGGGAAAAACTGTTTTTT.

In its sample, this clonotype was seen a few times. The rearrangement links TRBV7-9 to TRBJ1-2, with TRBD1 matching over 7 bases. This CDR3 has 20 residues. Germline CDR1 SEHNR, CDR2 FQNEAQ (reference sequence). V was clipped by 0 bases and J by 0 bases; unmatched bases: 16. The DNA of the CDR3 is TGTGCCAGCAGCTTAGCAAGGAGGGTCCGACAGGGCTTAGCTAACTATGGCTACACCTTC. This translates into CASSLARRVRQGLANYGYTF.

This clonotype was observed a few times. The CDR3 spells CASSPGHWYEQYV. The CDR3 bases are TGTGCCAGCAGCCCGGGACATTGGTACGAGCAGTACGTC. The chain is built from TRBV5-5 and TRBJ2-7, with D possibly TRBD1 on 6 matching bases. The ends were cut back, 4 bases at V and 4 bases at J, with 12 bases in the middle. Germline V gene sequence: CDR1 SGHKS, CDR2 YYEKEE (reference sequence). The CDR3 is made up of 13 amino acids.

The sample holds many counts of this clonotype. The J gene is TRBJ2-2, the V gene TRBV12-3 or TRBV12-4; 8 nucleotides match TRBD2. With V trimmed by 2 bases and J by 5 bases, 16 bases remained unmatched. CDR3 length equals 19 residues. CDR3 loop: CASSLRLLRGAPGTGELFF. The CDR3 nucleotides read TGTGCCAGCAGTTTAAGATTGTTGCGGGGGGCCCCTGGGACCGGGGAGCTGTTTTTT.

This clonotype was found a few times. The chain links TRBV5-1 to TRBJ2-1, with 8 bases that match TRBD1. The junction had 9 bases not matched to a gene; V was cut back by 0 bases and J by 10 bases. The germline CDR1 and CDR2 sequences are SGHRS and YFSETQ. The CDR3 runs to 15 residues. This CDR3 reads CASSLAGGWGREQFF. In DNA, the CDR3 is TGCGCCAGCAGCTTGGCAGGGGGCTGGGGCCGAGAGCAGTTCTTC.